The 18 T cell receptor beta chains below were found in one sample sequenced in a study of T cells in Graves' hyperthyroidism and ophthalmopathy. Authors of the study amplified TCR beta CDR3 regions from RNA transcripts. First-round RT-PCR targeting the TCR CDR3 was performed with the HTBI primer set. TCRdb ran MiXCR on the multiplex PCR reads and lists one entry per CDR3 protein. The table records about 640,000 distinct CDR3 sequences, around 21% of them present only once. Sequenced sample: blood. The receptors originated from a man aged 25 to 40 with Graves' ophthalmopathy.

Only one count was recorded for this clonotype. V is TRBV6-5 and J is TRBJ2-7; D might be TRBD2 (6 bases). Trimming removed 2 bases at V and 2 bases at J, with 19 bases between. CDR1 is MNHEY, CDR2 SVGAGI, per germline. The CDR3 length is 17 residues. CDR3 protein: CASSYPLGLAPTYEQYF. In DNA form, the CDR3 reads TGTGCCAGCAGTTACCCGCTGGGGCTAGCGCCGACCTACGAGCAGTACTTC.

This chain uses TRBV7-6 with TRBJ2-3; perhaps TRBD2 as D (5 bases). This CDR3 spans 14 amino acids. The V and J ends lost 5 bases and 6 bases respectively, with 15 bases between them. Germline assignment: CDR1 SGHVS and CDR2 FNYEAQ. This CDR3 reads CASSLTSFTDTQYF. In DNA form, the CDR3 reads TGTGCCAGCAGCCTTACTAGTTTTACGGATACGCAGTATTTT.

The CDR3 DNA reads as TGTGCCAGCAGCTTGCAGGCCACTCGCACCGGGGAGCTGTTTTTT. Residues: CASSLQATRTGELFF. This chain joins TRBV5-5 and TRBJ2-2, with unresolved D. Germline lookup yields CDR1 SGHKS and CDR2 YYEKEE (reference sequence). The ends were cut back, 1 base at V and 4 bases at J, with 11 bases in the middle. This CDR3 is 15 amino acids long.

This clonotype was counted ten times or more. This chain uses TRBV12-3 or TRBV12-4 with TRBJ1-5; D not certain. Trimming stripped 3 bases from V and 1 base from J, with 16 bases between. The CDR3 has 17 amino acids. This CDR3 reads CASSFGLGVKSNQPQHF. The CDR3 DNA reads TGTGCCAGCAGTTTCGGGTTAGGAGTAAAAAGCAATCAGCCCCAGCATTTT.

This clonotype was counted many times. This chain uses TRBV6-1 with TRBJ2-1; D remains unclear. Trimming cost V 5 bases and J 4 bases, with 12 bases left between them. The CDR3 is 14 amino acids. CDR1 is MNHNS, CDR2 SASEGT, per germline. DNA of the CDR3: TGTGCCAGCAGTCCTTCGGACGCTTACAATGAGCAGTTCTTC. It yields the protein CASSPSDAYNEQFF.

CDR3 region: CASSLNSGSVDTQYF. CDR3 nucleotide sequence: TGTGCCAGCAGCTTAAATAGCGGGAGTGTTGATACGCAGTATTTT. The V gene is TRBV7-3, the J gene TRBJ2-3, with 9 bases aligning to TRBD2. CDR1 is SGHTA and CDR2 is FQGTGA in the germline V gene. The CDR3 totals 15 residues. The J segment lost 6 bases and the V segment lost 1 base, leaving 5 bases of the junction unmatched.

This chain uses TRBV20-1 with TRBJ2-7; maybe TRBD2 (5 bases). Trimming pared 6 bases from V and 2 bases from J, leaving 11 bases between. Germline CDR1 is DFQATT and CDR2 is SNEGSKA (reference sequence). There are 12 residues in the CDR3. CDR3: CSASGNAYEQYF. The CDR3 region has the DNA TGCAGTGCCTCCGGGAACGCCTACGAGCAGTACTTC.

The gene calls are TRBV4-1 and TRBJ2-1, with 10 bases fitting TRBD2. Germline CDR1 and CDR2: MGHRA and YSYEKL. This CDR3 is built from 14 residues. The V segment lost 3 bases and the J segment 9 bases; nucleotides outside the gene matches: 5. The CDR3 sequence: CASSHLAGGSEQFF. CDR3 nucleotides: TGCGCCAGCAGCCACTTAGCGGGAGGATCTGAGCAGTTCTTC.

Only a few counts were recorded for this clonotype. The V call is TRBV6-1, the J call TRBJ2-5; TRBD2 matches 10 bases. This CDR3 spans 15 amino acids. The J segment lost 13 bases and the V segment lost 5 bases, leaving 16 bases of the junction unmatched. The germline CDR1 and CDR2 sequences are MNHNS and SASEGT. The CDR3: CASSSTSSSGRRWYF. The CDR3 DNA reads as TGTGCCAGCAGTTCCACGAGCTCTAGCGGGAGACGATGGTACTTC.

For this clonotype: At one end the junction does not follow the germline gene, possibly because of a read error. This CDR3 is CASSAGRQASEAQYF. The CDR3 nucleotides are TGTGCCAGCAGCGCGGGGAGACAGGCATCAGAGGCCCAGTACTTC. V is TRBV11-2 and J is TRBJ2-5; tentatively, D is TRBD1 or TRBD2 (6 bases each). CDR3 length: 15 amino acids. Germline loops: CDR1 SGHAT, CDR2 FQNNGV.

The V and J genes are TRBV2 and TRBJ2-2, with 9 bases aligning to TRBD2. Germline CDR1 reads SNHLY; CDR2 reads FYNNEI. V gave up 5 bases and J gave up 5 bases; unmatched junction bases: 9. This CDR3 contains 16 residues. The CDR3 bases are TGTGCCAGCAGTTACTTTAGCGGGAGCCATACCGGGGAGCTGTTTTTT. Translating it yields CASSYFSGSHTGELFF.

CDR3 nucleotides: TGTGCCAGCAGCGCCAACGCCGGGACAGGGGCTCTACAAGAGACCCAGTACTTC. Protein product: CASSANAGTGALQETQYF. The chain recombines TRBV9 with TRBJ2-5; 10 nucleotides match TRBD1. Germline V CDR1 and CDR2: SGDLS, YYNGEE. V trimming: 3 bases; J trimming: 2 bases; junction bases outside the gene matches: 13. This CDR3 is 18 amino acids long.

The chain couples TRBV10-1 to TRBJ1-1, with D possibly being TRBD1 (5 bases). Germline V gives CDR1 WNHNN, CDR2 SYGVQD (reference sequence). Trimming stripped 0 bases from V and 2 bases from J, with 13 bases between. The CDR3 is 16 residues long. As DNA, the CDR3 is TGCGCCAGCAGTGAGTCTGAAAAGGGGCCCAACACTGAAGCTTTCTTT. Protein sequence: CASSESEKGPNTEAFF.

As to this clonotype: It may be a read error: a sequence one base away is much more abundant. This chain uses TRBV30 with TRBJ2-3; 13 bases line up with TRBD2. CDR3 length equals 14 residues. Germline V gene sequence: CDR1 GTSNPN, CDR2 SVGIG (reference sequence). CDR3 sequence (DNA): TGTGCCTGGGGGACTAGCGGGAACACAGGTACGCAGTATTTT. Translation: CAWGTSGNTGTQYF.

This clonotype was counted ten times or more. V is TRBV28 and J is TRBJ1-2; D not resolved. The V end was cut by 4 bases, the J end by 4 bases, with 7 bases between. This CDR3 contains 12 residues. CDR1 is MDHEN, CDR2 SYDVKM, per germline. The CDR3 is CASSYTSYGYTF. Written as DNA, the CDR3 is TGTGCCAGCAGTTACACCAGCTATGGCTACACCTTC.

V gene TRBV20-1 combines with J gene TRBJ2-7; D is unclear. The CDR3 contains 14 residues. The germline V gene encodes CDR1 DFQATT and CDR2 SNEGSKA (reference sequence). The ends were cut back, 2 bases at V and 2 bases at J, with 13 bases in the middle. The CDR3 reads CSARHPFLAYEQYF. CDR3 DNA: TGCAGTGCTAGACATCCCTTCTTAGCCTACGAGCAGTACTTC.

The chain carries TRBV19 and TRBJ2-1, with TRBD2 as a possible D gene (6 bases). This CDR3 is built from 14 residues. CDR1 is LNHDA, CDR2 SQIVND, per germline (reference sequence). V lost 6 bases and J 1 base, leaving 10 bases between the germline ends. Here the CDR3 DNA reads TGTGCCAGTAGGCGGGACGGATCCTACAATGAGCAGTTCTTC. This gives the protein CASRRDGSYNEQFF.

CDR3 in DNA: TGTGCCAGCAGCCCCCGGGAAGGTCCTAGGGATGAGCAGTTCTTC. Translation gives CASSPREGPRDEQFF. This chain connects TRBV14 to TRBJ2-1; tentative D call: TRBD2 (5 bases). Germline V gene data show CDR1 as SGHDN and CDR2 as FVKESK. Trimming cost V 4 bases and J 8 bases, with 18 bases left between them. The CDR3 spans 15 residues.